Below, 10 T cell receptor beta chains from the same sample are listed, as sequenced in a study of T cells in Graves' hyperthyroidism and ophthalmopathy. TCR beta CDR3 regions were amplified from RNA transcripts. First-round RT-PCR targeting the TCR CDR3 was performed with the HTBI primer set. TCRdb passed the multiplex PCR reads through MiXCR, listing each CDR3 protein once. The sample includes a few hundred thousand distinct CDR3 sequences, nearly 15% of them seen just once. The specimen was blood. These receptor sequences come from a woman aged 50 to 65 with Graves' hyperthyroidism that later progressed to Graves' ophthalmopathy.

This clonotype appeared a few times. The chain uses TRBV9 and TRBJ1-4; D call uncertain. Trimming pared 3 bases from V and 4 bases from J, leaving 10 bases between. CDR3 length: 14 residues. From germline, CDR1 is SGDLS and CDR2 YYNGEE. CDR3 sequence (DNA): TGTGCCAGCAGCGCTGCAGGTAGTAATGAAAAACTGTTTTTT. This codes for CASSAAGSNEKLFF.

In its sample, this clonotype was seen many times. CDR3 bases: TGTGCCTGGAGGGGACAGGGTGCGGATGGCTACACCTTC. The encoded protein is CAWRGQGADGYTF. The chain is built from TRBV30 and TRBJ1-2; 9 bases align to TRBD1. The CDR3 length is 13 residues. Per the germline V gene, CDR1 is GTSNPN and CDR2 is SVGIG (reference sequence). V was pared by 3 bases and J by 6 bases, with 5 bases of the junction left unmatched.

This clonotype was counted many times. The rearrangement joins TRBV30 to TRBJ2-5; no definite D call. Germline lookup yields CDR1 GTSNPN and CDR2 SVGIG (reference sequence). The CDR3 has 12 amino acids. V was pared by 7 bases and J by 5 bases, with 14 bases between. The DNA for the CDR3 is TGTGCCTTTACGGGTCCGAGGGAGACCCAGTACTTC. This gives the protein CAFTGPRETQYF.

In this sample, this clonotype turned up many times. V and J are TRBV2 and TRBJ1-1; tentatively, D is TRBD1 (5 bases). Trimming left V 6 bases short and J 2 bases short, with 10 bases between. Germline values: CDR1 SNHLY, CDR2 FYNNEI. The CDR3 is made up of 13 amino acids. The DNA for the CDR3 is TGTGCCAGCAGAAGACAGCAAAACACTGAAGCTTTCTTT. This codes for CASRRQQNTEAFF.

This clonotype was detected many times. The rearrangement links TRBV18 to TRBJ1-6, with D possibly being TRBD1 (5 bases). Germline CDR1 KGHSH, CDR2 LQKENI. The CDR3 length is 15 residues. Trimming pared 3 bases from V and 7 bases from J, leaving 13 bases between. CDR3 nucleotides: TGTGCCAGCTCACCCCCCGGAGGGACGAATTCACCCCTCCACTTT. Translation: CASSPPGGTNSPLHF.

This clonotype showed up many times. The chain couples TRBV19 to TRBJ1-2; 12 positions agree with TRBD1. After removal of 6 bases from V and 7 bases from J, the junction contained 18 bases not matched to a gene. This CDR3 has 18 residues. Germline CDR1 reads LNHDA; CDR2 reads SQIVND (reference sequence). The CDR3 is CASSRRGAGTGGEGGYTF. DNA of the CDR3: TGTGCCAGTAGCCGGAGGGGCGCCGGGACAGGGGGCGAGGGTGGCTACACCTTC.

This clonotype was detected only a few times. J is TRBJ1-2 and V is TRBV10-3; D might be TRBD1 (5 bases). Germline CDR1 ENHRY, CDR2 SYGVKD. This CDR3 contains 15 residues. V shed 3 bases and J shed 11 bases, with 22 bases lying between them. In DNA form, the CDR3 reads TGTGCCATCAGTGAAGGGCAGGGAGAAGTAAAAGGGTACACCTTC. Its translation: CAISEGQGEVKGYTF.

A note on this clonotype: Just one base apart from a much larger clone, this may be a read error. The chain combines TRBV30 with TRBJ1-4; TRBD1 might be the D (5 bases). V shed 1 base and J shed 8 bases, with 14 bases lying between them. There are 14 residues in the CDR3. Germline-derived CDR1 and CDR2 are GTSNPN and SVGIG (reference sequence). The CDR3 loop reads CAWSGGAGYEKLFF. CDR3 nucleotide sequence: TGTGCCTGGAGTGGAGGGGCAGGGTACGAAAAACTGTTTTTT.

The chain is built from TRBV19 and TRBJ1-2; 7 nucleotides agree with TRBD1. J gave up 4 bases and V 3 bases, and 8 bases lay outside the gene matches. CDR1 LNHDA and CDR2 SQIVND come from the germline V gene (reference sequence). This CDR3 comprises 15 residues. CDR3 sequence (DNA): TGTGCCAGTAGTATTTCCCGGGACAGATTCTATGGCTACACCTTC. Translation: CASSISRDRFYGYTF.

This clonotype showed up many times. The chain has TRBV20-1 and TRBJ2-7, with 8 bases lining up with TRBD2. The CDR3 contains 14 residues. Germline V gene lookup returns CDR1 DFQATT and CDR2 SNEGSKA (reference sequence). V shed 1 base and J 5 bases; nucleotides not matched to a gene: 7. The CDR3 coding sequence is TGCAGTGCTAGAGGGGGGACTAGTCTAAACGAGCAGTACTTC. Protein product: CSARGGTSLNEQYF.